One sample yielded the 10 T cell receptor beta chains listed below, sequenced in a study of blood T cells in healthy people across ages (dated by TCRdb to about 2015). Libraries came from 5' RACE. The data were produced on an Illumina HiSeq 2500. A second PCR of about 6 to 12 cycles was run with a J-beta primer mix and a sample-barcoded 5' primer. TCRdb reran the public reads through fastp at Q25 and MiXCR, keeping productive beta chains. CDR3 protein duplicates are merged, each entry listing the most common genes and DNA. For this sample the table gives about 1.8 million distinct CDR3 sequences, of which approximately 50% were detected only once. In total, the top ten clones hold 2.1% of the sample. Sequenced sample: blood. Receptors originate from a woman aged 35 to 49 in good health.

The V call is TRBV6-6, the J call TRBJ1-2, with D uncertain. V shed 0 bases and J shed 4 bases, with 12 bases lying between them. CDR3 length equals 15 residues. The germline gives CDR1 MNHNY, CDR2 SVGAGI (reference sequence). The CDR3, as DNA: TGTGCCAGCAGTTACTCTTTGGGTTTCGGCTATGGCTACACCTTC. Its translation is CASSYSLGFGYGYTF.

CDR3 loop: CASSQGGLQGWEQFF. CDR3 coding DNA: TGTGCCAGCAGCCAAGGCGGGTTACAGGGCTGGGAGCAGTTCTTC. This sequence joins TRBV4-2 and TRBJ2-1; a weak D match, TRBD1 (6 bases). The length of the CDR3 is 15 residues. The germline gives CDR1 LGHNA, CDR2 YNFKEQ. V dropped 1 base and J dropped 10 bases, with 17 bases sitting between them.

V gene TRBV6-6 combines with J gene TRBJ2-1; the match to TRBD2 covers 10 bases. Unmatched junction bases numbered 3, after V lost 7 bases and J lost 3 bases. The CDR3 has 14 amino acids. From germline, CDR1 is MNHNY and CDR2 SVGAGI (reference sequence). The DNA for the CDR3 is TGTGCCAGCATGCTAGCGGGGGTCTACAATGAGCAGTTCTTC. Amino acids: CASMLAGVYNEQFF.

This clonotype was seen a handful of times. The chain carries TRBV20-1 and TRBJ2-1; maybe TRBD2 (6 bases). This CDR3 is built from 12 residues. Per the germline V gene, CDR1 is DFQATT and CDR2 is SNEGSKA (reference sequence). Trimming stripped 5 bases from V and 5 bases from J, with 10 bases between. CDR3 DNA sequence: TGCAGTGCTCCCCGACTAGACAATGAGCAGTTCTTC. Protein: CSAPRLDNEQFF.

The V call is TRBV10-3, the J call TRBJ2-7; maybe TRBD2 (6 bases). This CDR3 region has 16 residues. Germline-derived CDR1 and CDR2 are ENHRY and SYGVKD. The V end lost 3 bases, the J end lost 0 bases, and 15 bases lay between the germline ends. The CDR3 nucleotides are TGTGCCATCAGTGATTACCGACTAGGTCACTCCTACGAGCAGTACTTC. Residues: CAISDYRLGHSYEQYF.

This chain joins TRBV4-1 and TRBJ1-1, with TRBD1 matching 7 bases. This CDR3 comprises 18 residues. With 3 bases clipped from V and 4 bases from J, the junction kept 17 bases outside the gene matches. Germline V gene data show CDR1 as MGHRA and CDR2 as YSYEKL. CDR3 sequence (DNA): TGCGCCAGCAGCCACGAACCGGGACAGTTGTGGTACGGCACTGAAGCTTTCTTT. It codes for CASSHEPGQLWYGTEAFF.

This clonotype was seen at least ten times. The CDR3 nucleotides are TGTGCCACCAGCAGCACAGATACGCAGTATTTT. Amino acid sequence: CATSSTDTQYF. This chain connects TRBV24-1 to TRBJ2-3; the D is unclear. Between the trimmed V and J ends, which lost 7 bases and 0 bases, there was a span of 1 base. Germline V CDR1 and CDR2: KGHDR, SFDVKD. This CDR3 is 11 amino acids long.

J is TRBJ2-1 and V is TRBV3-1; 13 positions agree with TRBD2. Germline V CDR1 and CDR2: LGHDT, YNNKEL (reference sequence). V shed 4 bases and J 7 bases; nucleotides not matched to a gene: 7. CDR3 length: 16 amino acids. The CDR3 coding sequence is TGTGCCAGCAGCCCCCGGACTAGCGGGGGTGTGAATGAGCAGTTCTTC. This gives the protein CASSPRTSGGVNEQFF.

This clonotype was seen more than once but under ten times. This chain links TRBV7-9 with TRBJ1-2; tentative D call: TRBD1 (5 bases). The CDR3 contains 19 residues. Per the germline V gene, CDR1 is SEHNR and CDR2 is FQNEAQ (reference sequence). Trimming removed 2 bases at V and 6 bases at J, with 28 bases between. The CDR3 here is CASSLFGYSDSRVEDGYTF. CDR3 nucleotides: TGTGCCAGCAGCTTATTCGGCTATTCTGACAGCCGAGTGGAGGATGGCTACACCTTC. Using reference TRBV7-9 and TRBJ1-2 for the parts outside the CDR3, the full variable domain is DTGVSQNPRHKITKRGQNVTFRCDPISEHNRLYWYRQTLGQGPEFLTYFQNEAQLEKSRLLSDRFSAERPKGSFSTLEIQRTEQGDSAMYLCASSLFGYSDSRVEDGYTFGSGTRLTVV.

The chain is built from TRBV27 and TRBJ1-5, with 9 bases lining up with TRBD1. The germline V gene has CDR1 MNHEY and CDR2 SMNVEV (reference sequence). This CDR3 is 18 amino acids long. Trimming took 1 base from V and 3 from J; bases not matched to a gene: 10. Here the CDR3 reads CASSLFPTGGDNNQPQHF. In nucleotides, the CDR3 is TGTGCCAGCAGTTTATTCCCGACAGGGGGGGATAACAATCAGCCCCAGCATTTT.